One sample yielded the 32 T cell receptor beta chains listed below, sequenced in a study of graft-versus-host responses after intestinal transplantation. The data were produced by immunoSEQ multiplex PCR, yet TCRdb's version contains in-frame clones alone and is incomplete. The data hold tens of thousands of clones, with 80% to 95% observed a single time. The antigens these receptors bind are not known. The sequencing here drew on unstimulated CD8+ T cells sorted from spleen or lymph node cells, taken before transplant. Source of these receptors: a human donor who was the organ donor for an intestinal transplant.

The chain has TRBV30 and TRBJ2-7; maybe TRBD1 (5 bases). With 0 bases removed from V and 6 bases from J, the gap between germline ends came to 12 bases. CDR1 is GTSNPN, CDR2 SVGIG, per germline (reference sequence). This CDR3 is 13 amino acids long. CDR3 nucleotide sequence: TGTGCCTGGAGTGTGGGCAGGGTTGGCGAGCAGTACTTC. Amino acids: CAWSVGRVGEQYF.

This clone was recorded a few times. V usage is TRBV29-1 and J usage is TRBJ2-7; tentatively, D is TRBD1 (6 bases). The V end was cut by 6 bases, the J end by 2 bases, with 14 bases between. Looked up from germline, CDR1 is SQVTM and CDR2 is ANQGSEA. The CDR3 covers 13 residues. The CDR3 loop is CSVGTGTPYEQYF. In DNA, the CDR3 is TGCAGCGTCGGGACCGGGACACCCTACGAGCAGTACTTC.

The chain combines TRBV2 with TRBJ1-4; a weak D match, TRBD1 (5 bases). The CDR3 has 14 residues. Germline V CDR1 and CDR2: SNHLY, FYNNEI. V lost 7 bases to trimming and J lost 7 bases, with 16 bases between them. The CDR3 loop is CASTYPFGGEKLFF. The CDR3 DNA reads as TGTGCCAGCACTTACCCCTTTGGGGGTGAAAAACTGTTTTTT. The full variable domain, in which reference TRBV2 and TRBJ1-4 provide the parts outside the CDR3, is EPEVTQTPSHQVTQMGQEVILRCVPISNHLYFYWYRQILGQKVEFLVSFYNNEISEKSEIFDDQFSVERPDGSNFTLKIRSTKLEDSAMYFCASTYPFGGEKLFFGSGTQLSVL.

The J gene is TRBJ1-2, the V gene TRBV5-4; D remains ambiguous. This CDR3 is built from 13 residues. Trimming removed 7 bases from V and 1 base from J, with 11 bases in between. The germline CDR1 and CDR2 sequences are SGHNT and YYREEE (reference sequence). The CDR3 nucleotides read TGTGCCAGCTTACGGACCGATAACTATGGCTACACCTTC. Translating gives CASLRTDNYGYTF.

The rearrangement uses TRBV7-8 and TRBJ2-1, with 9 bases that match TRBD2. Germline values: CDR1 SGHVS, CDR2 FQNEAQ. CDR3 length: 14 residues. V was clipped by 3 bases and J by 7 bases; unmatched bases: 4. In nucleotides, the CDR3 is TGTGCCAGCAGCTTGGCGGGAGGGCAAAATGAGCAGTTCTTC. It codes for CASSLAGGQNEQFF.

V and J are TRBV9 and TRBJ2-1; TRBD2 matches at 8 bases. CDR1 SGDLS and CDR2 YYNGEE come from the germline V gene. After removal of 3 bases from V and 9 bases from J, the junction contained 5 bases not matched to a gene. The CDR3 is 13 residues long. The CDR3 spells CASSAKSGGEQFF. CDR3 in DNA: TGTGCCAGCAGCGCCAAAAGCGGGGGTGAGCAGTTCTTC.

In this sample, this clone turned up once. The CDR3 sequence: CASSISPFDSGANVLTF. The CDR3 DNA reads TGTGCCAGTAGTATTAGCCCATTCGACTCTGGGGCCAACGTCCTGACTTTC. This rearrangement joins TRBV19 to TRBJ2-6; D is uncertain. Germline values: CDR1 LNHDA, CDR2 SQIVND (reference sequence). The CDR3 is 17 amino acids. V was pared by 3 bases and J by 0 bases, with 12 bases between.

The genes are TRBV6-5 and TRBJ1-1; no definite D call. Germline CDR1 reads MNHEY; CDR2 reads SVGAGI. The CDR3 totals 13 residues. Deletions cut 2 bases from V and 0 bases from J, with 4 bases between. CDR3 loop: CASSYRVNTEAFF. For the CDR3, the DNA is TGTGCCAGCAGTTACAGGGTGAACACTGAAGCTTTCTTT.

The chain is built from TRBV9 and TRBJ2-7; TRBD1 matches at 7 bases. CDR3 length equals 15 residues. Trimming at V came to 3 bases and at J to 2 bases, leaving 8 bases not matched to a gene. Germline CDR1 SGDLS, CDR2 YYNGEE. The CDR3 DNA reads TGTGCCAGCAGCGCATCCCCCGGACAGGCCTACGAGCAGTACTTC. Its protein product is CASSASPGQAYEQYF.

V is TRBV5-4 and J is TRBJ2-1, with D uncertain. Per germline, CDR1 SGHNT and CDR2 YYREEE (reference sequence). V was trimmed by 3 bases and J by 4 bases, leaving 11 bases between them. CDR3 length: 14 amino acids. The CDR3 here is CASSSPDGYNEQFF. The CDR3 DNA reads as TGTGCCAGCAGCTCCCCGGACGGATACAATGAGCAGTTCTTC.

The chain couples TRBV5-1 to TRBJ1-1; tentative D call: TRBD1 (5 bases). Trimming took off 2 bases at V and 4 bases at J, with 12 bases between the two ends. The CDR3 consists of 14 residues. CDR1 is SGHRS and CDR2 is YFSETQ in the germline V gene. CDR3 amino acids: CASSFQVGGTEAFF. The CDR3 region has the DNA TGCGCCAGCAGCTTCCAAGTGGGGGGCACTGAAGCTTTCTTT.

The chain uses TRBV27 and TRBJ1-2; 8 bases line up with TRBD1. Trimming removed 2 bases from V and 11 bases from J; junction bases left unmatched: 7. The CDR3 length is 13 residues. Germline-derived CDR1 and CDR2 are MNHEY and SMNVEV (reference sequence). This chain's CDR3 is CASSLDQGAEYTF. The CDR3 coding sequence is TGTGCCAGCAGTTTAGACCAGGGGGCGGAGTACACCTTC.

The chain employs TRBV27 and TRBJ1-5, with a possible D match to TRBD1 (5 bases). V was trimmed by 0 bases and J by 3 bases, leaving 12 bases between them. The germline V gene encodes CDR1 MNHEY and CDR2 SMNVEV (reference sequence). The CDR3 extends over 16 amino acids. The CDR3 protein is CASSLSWGVANQPQHF. The CDR3 DNA reads as TGTGCCAGCAGTTTATCGTGGGGGGTGGCCAATCAGCCCCAGCATTTT.

V gene TRBV11-3 combines with J gene TRBJ1-1; 7 nucleotides line up with TRBD1. V gave up 5 bases and J gave up 0 bases; unmatched junction bases: 9. CDR1 SGHNT and CDR2 YENEEA come from the germline V gene. The CDR3 length is 16 residues. The CDR3 sequence: CASSPLATGVNTEAFF. CDR3 in DNA: TGTGCCAGCAGCCCCCTGGCTACAGGGGTGAACACTGAAGCTTTCTTT.

The chain couples TRBV7-9 to TRBJ1-6; 8 bases line up with TRBD1. The CDR3 consists of 14 residues. The germline V gene has CDR1 SEHNR and CDR2 FQNEAQ (reference sequence). V was pared by 4 bases and J by 6 bases, with 2 bases of the junction left unmatched. CDR3 DNA sequence: TGTGCCAGCAGCTGGACAGGGTCTAATTCACCCCTCCACTTT. This codes for CASSWTGSNSPLHF.

CDR3 sequence (DNA): TGCGCCAGCAGCTTGGAATGGCGGGACGACGAGCAGTACTTC. This encodes CASSLEWRDDEQYF. This chain links TRBV5-1 with TRBJ2-7; D perhaps matches TRBD2 (6 bases). CDR3 length: 14 residues. The germline gives CDR1 SGHRS, CDR2 YFSETQ. Trimming pared 0 bases from V and 5 bases from J, leaving 12 bases between. The full variable domain, with the rest looked up from reference TRBV5-1 and TRBJ2-7, is KAGVTQTPRYLIKTRGQQVTLSCSPISGHRSVSWYQQTPGQGLQFLFEYFSETQRNKGNFPGRFSGRQFSNSRSEMNVSTLELGDSALYLCASSLEWRDDEQYFGPGTRLTVT.

This chain joins TRBV4-1 and TRBJ2-5, with 7 nucleotides matching TRBD1. The end of the DNA fits TRBJ2-7 better, so the J call may be wrong. The V gene's germline CDR1 is MGHRA and CDR2 YSYEKL. CDR3 size: 14 residues. CDR3 coding DNA: TGCGCCAGCAGCCAAACCCGGACAGGTCGCGAGCAGTACTTC. It codes for CASSQTRTGREQYF.

This clone was picked up a small number of times. The chain recombines TRBV7-4 with TRBJ2-1, with D unclear. This CDR3 comprises 13 residues. Per germline, CDR1 SGHVT and CDR2 SQSDAQ. With 5 bases removed from V and 8 bases from J, the gap between germline ends came to 13 bases. CDR3: CASSTALDHEQFF. For the CDR3, the DNA is TGTGCCAGCAGCACGGCTCTCGACCATGAGCAGTTCTTC.

The gene calls are TRBV5-5 and TRBJ2-1; TRBD2 agrees at 8 bases. The CDR3 contains 14 residues. J lost 5 bases, V lost 0 bases, and 1 base had no gene match. The V gene's germline CDR1 is SGHKS and CDR2 YYEKEE (reference sequence). CDR3 sequence: CASSLGTSHNEQFF. CDR3 nucleotides: TGTGCCAGCAGCTTGGGGACTAGCCACAATGAGCAGTTCTTC.

This clone was observed a handful of times. The V call is TRBV6-1, the J call TRBJ2-7; D call uncertain. Germline loops: CDR1 MNHNS, CDR2 SASEGT. This CDR3 is built from 15 residues. Deletions cut 1 base from V and 3 bases from J, with 13 bases between. Here the CDR3 DNA reads TGTGCCAGCAGTGAAGGGGGTGGGCCATACTACGAGCAGTACTTC. Protein sequence: CASSEGGGPYYEQYF.

This chain links TRBV29-1 with TRBJ2-2; D is ambiguous. CDR1 is SQVTM and CDR2 is ANQGSEA in the germline V gene. Trimming removed 4 bases from V and 2 bases from J, with 8 bases in between. The CDR3 has 13 residues. The CDR3 is CSVAYHNTGELFF. The CDR3 DNA follows: TGCAGCGTTGCTTACCATAACACCGGGGAGCTGTTTTTT.

The J gene is TRBJ2-4, the V gene TRBV5-1; 7 bases map to TRBD1. This CDR3 contains 13 residues. CDR1 SGHRS and CDR2 YFSETQ come from the germline V gene. The ends lost 3 bases at V and 5 bases at J; junction bases unmatched: 2. CDR3 residues: CASSWDSQNIQYF. The CDR3 coding sequence is TGCGCCAGCAGCTGGGACAGTCAAAACATTCAGTACTTC.

The V gene is TRBV5-6, the J gene TRBJ1-1; D uncertain. The V and J ends lost 1 base and 5 bases respectively, with 9 bases between them. The CDR3 spans 13 residues. The germline gives CDR1 SGHDT, CDR2 YYEEEE. CDR3 loop: CASSLLSGTEAFF. CDR3 nucleotide sequence: TGTGCCAGCAGCTTGCTGAGCGGGACTGAAGCTTTCTTT.

This chain joins TRBV29-1 and TRBJ1-2; 7 bases line up with TRBD1. Losses at the gene ends were 4 bases for V and 4 bases for J; bases not matched to a gene: 9. Germline CDR1 and CDR2: SQVTM and ANQGSEA. The CDR3 extends over 14 amino acids. In DNA, the CDR3 is TGCAGCGTTGGAGACAGGGCCGACCGCTATGGCTACACCTTC. Translation: CSVGDRADRYGYTF.

The chain recombines TRBV25-1 with TRBJ1-5; D possibly corresponds to TRBD1 (6 bases). Trimming removed 3 bases from V and 4 bases from J, with 19 bases in between. CDR1 is MGHDK and CDR2 is SYGVNS in the germline V gene. The CDR3 is 17 amino acids. The CDR3 spells CASSEVPDRTLNQPQHF. DNA for the CDR3: TGTGCCAGCAGTGAGGTGCCCGACAGGACCCTTAATCAGCCCCAGCATTTT.

This clone was found once. V and J are TRBV6-1 and TRBJ2-3; D unresolved. The CDR3 sequence is 17 residues long. Germline V gene sequence: CDR1 MNHNS, CDR2 SASEGT. V gave up 2 bases and J gave up 2 bases, with 17 bases separating them. DNA of the CDR3: TGTGCCAGCAGTGAACAACACACTCGATTCCCCACAGATACGCAGTATTTT. Protein product: CASSEQHTRFPTDTQYF.

This chain links TRBV6-1 with TRBJ1-2, with D maybe TRBD1 (6 bases). The V end was cut by 1 base, the J end by 4 bases, with 7 bases between. Germline V lookup: CDR1 MNHNS, CDR2 SASEGT. This CDR3 is 13 amino acids long. The CDR3 reads CASSEGQAYGYTF. The CDR3 DNA follows: TGTGCCAGCAGTGAAGGACAGGCCTATGGCTACACCTTC.

The V gene is TRBV7-9, the J gene TRBJ1-2; a weak D match, TRBD1 (5 bases). From germline, CDR1 is SEHNR and CDR2 FQNEAQ (reference sequence). The CDR3 sequence is 14 residues long. V lost 6 bases and J lost 6, with 17 bases in between. The CDR3 sequence: CASRPRTPGDGYTF. Written as DNA, the CDR3 is TGTGCCAGCAGGCCGAGGACACCTGGGGATGGCTACACCTTC.

This chain joins TRBV11-3 and TRBJ2-7, with D maybe TRBD1 (6 bases). The CDR3 consists of 14 residues. Deletions cut 5 bases from V and 2 bases from J, with 13 bases between. CDR1 is SGHNT and CDR2 is YENEEA in the germline V gene. Written as DNA, the CDR3 is TGTGCCAGCAGCCTCCGGACAGCTACCTACGAGCAGTACTTC. As protein: CASSLRTATYEQYF.

The chain joins TRBV6-5 to TRBJ2-7; D unclear. The CDR3 consists of 13 residues. Germline values: CDR1 MNHEY, CDR2 SVGAGI. Trimming cost V 5 bases and J 4 bases, with 12 bases left between them. The CDR3 here is CASSHFHGYEQYF. In DNA form, the CDR3 reads TGTGCCAGCAGTCATTTTCACGGATACGAGCAGTACTTC.

A single count supports this clone. V and J are TRBV29-1 and TRBJ2-3; 7 bases agree with TRBD1. Germline CDR1 and CDR2: SQVTM and ANQGSEA. V shed 3 bases and J 4 bases; nucleotides not matched to a gene: 13. The CDR3 is 16 amino acids. CDR3 sequence reads: CSVEGLTGKNADTQYF. The CDR3 DNA is TGCAGCGTTGAGGGGCTGACAGGGAAGAACGCAGATACGCAGTATTTT.

The CDR3 reads CASSLAGVYEQYF. For the CDR3, the DNA is TGTGCCAGCAGCTTAGCGGGGGTGTACGAGCAGTACTTC. The chain recombines TRBV5-6 with TRBJ2-7; 8 bases fit TRBD2. V lost 2 bases and J lost 4; bases outside the gene matches: 2. The V gene's germline CDR1 is SGHDT and CDR2 YYEEEE. This CDR3 has 13 amino acids.